The sequence of this T cell receptor beta chain was determined in a study of post-analysis software for immune sequencing data. Findings and limits, study-wide: F measure grouped same-batch samples tightly together. Controls had significantly higher normalized Chao1 diversity than multiple sclerosis patients. Comparison of patients with controls showed four or five TRBV segments more frequent in patients, TRBV5-6, TRBV5-1 and TRBV20-1 among them.

This clonotype was picked up one time. Its target is not known. With 2 bases removed from V and 6 bases from J, the gap between germline ends came to 10 bases. This CDR3 spans 13 amino acids. Each TCR beta cDNA library carried unique molecular identifiers. T cells, about 0.9 to 11 million of them, yielded roughly 550,000 cDNA molecules. TCRdb re-analysed the PCR reads in MiXCR, keeping a single row per CDR3 protein. The sample records hundreds of thousands of distinct CDR3 sequences, 30% being singletons. The gene calls are TRBV12-3 or TRBV12-4 and TRBJ1-2, with no clear D. The sequenced sample was blood. The clonotype originates from a girl aged 5 to 17 with multiple sclerosis. For the CDR3, the DNA is TGTGCCAGCAGTTTATTAGTACTTGATGGCTACACCTTC. Protein: CASSLLVLDGYTF.